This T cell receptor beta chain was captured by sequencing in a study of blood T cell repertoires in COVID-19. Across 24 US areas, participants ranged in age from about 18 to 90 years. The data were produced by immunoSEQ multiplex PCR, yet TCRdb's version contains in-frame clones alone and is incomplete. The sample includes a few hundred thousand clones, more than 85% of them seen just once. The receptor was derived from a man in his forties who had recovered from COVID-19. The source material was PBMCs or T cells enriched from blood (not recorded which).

The CDR3 DNA is TGCGCCAGCAGCCAAAACGCCCCGGGACTAGCGGGGGGGCCGGGTGAGACCCAGTACTTC. Its translation is CASSQNAPGLAGGPGETQYF. The chain joins TRBV4-1 to TRBJ2-5; 16 nucleotides line up with TRBD2. This CDR3 contains 20 residues. V dropped 2 bases and J dropped 5; count of bases not matched to a gene: 14. Germline CDR1 reads MGHRA; CDR2 reads YSYEKL.